There are many counts of the clone carrying this T cell receptor beta chain. As yet, its antigen is unknown. Deletions cut 2 bases from V and 5 bases from J, with 12 bases between. The CDR3 loop spans 15 amino acids. The germline gives CDR1 KGHDR, CDR2 SFDVKD. This specimen comes from a study of identical twins. The cDNA had a unique molecular identifier and a template-switch universal primer site. MiXCR, applied by TCRdb to the 5' RACE reads, yields one record per CDR3 protein. The data show roughly 1,500,000 distinct CDR3 sequences, about 31% seen once. Study-wide points: The abundant beta clonotypes from cord blood had fewer insertions, and memory repertoires had none of this.

The clonotype was recovered from a newborn girl in good health. This chain joins TRBV24-1 and TRBJ2-1, with D uncertain. The sample was cord blood. The CDR3 loop is CATSDSGSWHNEQFF. CDR3 coding DNA: TGTGCCACCAGTGATTCCGGGTCTTGGCACAATGAGCAGTTCTTC.